Sequencing of this T cell receptor beta chain was carried out in a study of T cell responses to AZD1222 COVID-19 vaccine (dated by TCRdb to the early 2020s). Regarding the complete study: TCR sequencing was performed for fewer than 250 trial participants, of whom about 200 were given two doses of AZD1222 and around 25 were given two doses of MenACWY control vaccine. Trial participants were enrolled into age subgroups of 18-55, 56-69 and 70-plus years, which contained about 150, 27 and 61 TCR-sequenced participants, respectively. What the work shows at the level of the full study, not this receptor alone: Conclusions about previously exposed vaccinees are limited because only five to seven AZD1222 recipients were SARS-CoV-2 seropositive at baseline. Participants were mostly white British and included more females than males, and it was suggested by the authors that clonal diversity may have been underestimated. In the small 56-69-year group, the increase in depth fell short of significance, most likely because of low power. Because no day 14 peak-response samples were available, the repertoires could be characterized only after the peak T cell response. Spike-specific TCR breadth and depth rose significantly after two AZD1222 doses compared with day 0 and with MenACWY recipients. CD4 TCRs associated with the vaccine covered the entire spike protein, and the dominant responses were in regions 160-218 and 743-854. Epitopes outside the regions mutated in the B.1.351 and B.1.1.7 variants were reportedly recognized by nearly half of the unique spike-specific TCRs.

The CDR3 regions of human TCRbeta chains were analyzed by immunosequencing. The authors' pipeline ran thus. TCRs in the repertoires were compared against a reference library of SARS-CoV-2-specific TCRs that had been generated with the MIRA antigen-specificity platform. Breadth was defined as the fraction of unique TCRs that were SARS-CoV-2-associated. Depth was defined as the fraction of total T cells that were SARS-CoV-2-associated. Each spike-specific TCR was assigned to its reactive spike region and to a CD4 or CD8 class using the MIRA data. Log10-transformed breadth and depth values were compared by one-way ANOVA with Sidak's multiple comparisons tests. TCRdb carries this immuneACCESS record with in-frame sequences only. Its versions omit some clonotypes, under half of them owing to an unresolved V gene in the studies checked, with the rest unexplained. The V and J calls and clone size were taken over from that table, and D and trimming were inferred from the DNA. A total of about 160,000 clones appear in this sample, roughly 94% of them only once. The ten largest clones take up 1% to 1.4% of the sample.

This sample's time point label indicates: about 28 days (+/-7) after the second vaccine dose. AZD1222 recipients given second doses at about 4 weeks or at about 12 weeks were pooled, since spike-specific TCR depth and breadth were not found to differ between the two schedules. Samples from vaccinated people were obtained from the UK trials COV001 and COV002, which included a single-blind randomized controlled phase 2/3 trial of AZD1222 (ChAdOx1 nCoV-19) in healthy adults. Trial participant PBMC samples were collected at day 0 and day 28 after the second dose for TCRbeta chain sequencing. For this chain, trimming is 7 bases at the V end and 4 bases at the J end, and the number of junction bases without a gene match is 7. From the germline V gene, CDR1 is ENHRY and CDR2 is SYGVKD. Taken from cysteine to phenylalanine, the CDR3 has 14 residues. Left in the record is the CDR3 DNA by itself, 42 bases read in frame from the first base.

A remark on this clone: The clone's antigen remains unknown. The record has no base qualities; no much larger clone is one base away.

The sample was peripheral blood, taken 28 days after the second AZD1222 dose. The source is an adult who received the AZD1222 COVID-19 vaccine. The chain employs TRBV10-3 and TRBJ2-7; 10 middle bases align to TRBD1. The CDR3 reads as follows: CAINDRGQLYEQYF. The DNA reads TGTGCCATCAACGACAGGGGGCAATTATACGAGCAGTACTTC.